This entry features one T cell receptor (beta chain) sequence. Source study methods: Reference gene primer amplification in the assay estimated nucleated cell counts. Sequenced by immunoSEQ multiplex PCR; TCRdb stores in-frame clones only, minus some. V, J and clone size are those of that table, while D and trimming were read from the DNA. The table has a few hundred thousand clones, roughly 87% seen once. These data originate in a study of blood T cell repertoires in COVID-19. Study at large: PBMCs, B-cell-depleted T cells, or T cells were the source of the cDNA or gDNA that made up the material.

This CDR3 comprises 13 residues. Trimming took off 0 bases at V and 3 bases at J, with 5 bases between the two ends. Material: peripheral blood. V is TRBV5-7 and J is TRBJ2-3, with D hard to call. TRBV5-7 is an open reading frame, and its role is uncertain. The sequence derives from a human donor in a cohort sampled during active COVID-19. CDR3 bases: TGTGCCAGCAGCTTGGACGAGACAGATACGCAGTATTTT. Protein: CASSLDETDTQYF.